The 21 T cell receptor beta chains presented below share a single source sample, sequenced in a study of T-cell reconstitution after alpha-beta-depleted transplantation in children. The library targeted TCRbeta and was prepared with unique molecular identifiers. TCRdb fed the PCR reads into MiXCR, producing one record per CDR3 protein. The sample yields around 360,000 distinct CDR3 sequences, 10% seen once. The sequenced sample was PBMCs from the stem cell graft donor, obtained from the stem cell graft. Source of these receptors: a human donor who donated a stem cell graft to a child with acute lymphoblastic leukemia.

This clonotype was counted a few times. The rearrangement uses TRBV4-1 and TRBJ1-3; D remains unclear. CDR1 is MGHRA and CDR2 is YSYEKL in the germline V gene. V lost 1 base, J lost 0 bases, and 7 bases lay in between. The CDR3 runs to 15 residues. CDR3 residues: CASSQVWSSGNTIYF. Written as DNA, the CDR3 is TGCGCCAGCAGCCAAGTATGGAGCTCTGGAAACACCATATATTTT.

The sample holds a few counts of this clonotype. The V gene is TRBV6-5, the J gene TRBJ1-6, with TRBD1 matching over 7 bases. Germline V lookup: CDR1 MNHEY, CDR2 SVGAGI. J lost 7 bases, V lost 4 bases, and 10 bases had no gene match. The CDR3 is 16 amino acids. The CDR3 here is CASSWQGGKPNSPLHF. The CDR3 nucleotides are TGTGCCAGCAGTTGGCAGGGGGGAAAACCAAATTCACCCCTCCACTTT.

This clonotype was counted only a few times. The chain employs TRBV20-1 and TRBJ2-1, with 7 bases that match TRBD1. The CDR3 totals 13 residues. Per the germline V gene, CDR1 is DFQATT and CDR2 is SNEGSKA (reference sequence). Losses at the gene ends were 2 bases for V and 4 bases for J; bases not matched to a gene: 2. CDR3 sequence reads: CSARRDRYNEQFF. The CDR3, as DNA: TGCAGTGCTAGACGGGACAGATACAATGAGCAGTTCTTC.

This chain connects TRBV10-3 to TRBJ2-1; 10 bases fit TRBD1. Per the germline V gene, CDR1 is ENHRY and CDR2 is SYGVKD. This CDR3 is built from 14 residues. Trimming removed 5 bases from V and 4 bases from J; junction bases left unmatched: 2. The CDR3 bases are TGTGCCATCAGTCGGGACAGGGGATACAATGAGCAGTTCTTC. It encodes CAISRDRGYNEQFF.

This clonotype was seen a handful of times. The rearrangement joins TRBV7-9 to TRBJ2-1; D not resolved. Germline assignment: CDR1 SEHNR and CDR2 FQNEAQ (reference sequence). The V end lost 5 bases, the J end lost 6 bases, and 8 bases lay between the germline ends. The CDR3 contains 12 residues. The CDR3 DNA reads TGTGCCAGCAGCCCGAAAGGCAATGAGCAGTTCTTC. Its protein product is CASSPKGNEQFF. Drawing the rest from reference TRBV7-9 and TRBJ2-1, the complete variable domain is DTGVSQNPRHKITKRGQNVTFRCDPISEHNRLYWYRQTLGQGPEFLTYFQNEAQLEKSRLLSDRFSAERPKGSFSTLEIQRTEQGDSAMYLCASSPKGNEQFFGPGTRLTVL.

This clonotype was detected only a few times. The V and J genes are TRBV7-9 and TRBJ2-2; D gene ambiguous. This CDR3 has 15 residues. The V and J ends lost 5 bases and 5 bases respectively, with 15 bases between them. Germline V lookup: CDR1 SEHNR, CDR2 FQNEAQ (reference sequence). The chain's CDR3 is CASSVGWTETGELFF. For the CDR3, the DNA is TGTGCCAGCAGCGTAGGATGGACGGAAACCGGGGAGCTGTTTTTT.

On this clonotype itself: Germline is not matched at one junction end, which may reflect a read error. The rearrangement joins TRBV10-3 to TRBJ2-1; no reliable D call. This CDR3 has 15 residues. From germline, CDR1 is ENHRY and CDR2 SYGVKD. CDR3 in amino acids: CPISELLSSYNEQFF. Here the CDR3 DNA reads TGTCCCATCAGTGAATTGCTGAGCTCCTACAATGAGCAGTTCTTC.

The rearrangement links TRBV6-1 to TRBJ1-6; D may be TRBD1 (5 bases). Germline V gene lookup returns CDR1 MNHNS and CDR2 SASEGT. The CDR3 consists of 16 residues. Between the trimmed V and J ends, which lost 3 bases and 11 bases, there was a span of 20 bases. The CDR3 bases are TGTGCCAGCAGTGAGGAACAAGGGGCAGGGAAGACACCCCTCCACTTT. The encoded protein is CASSEEQGAGKTPLHF.

This clonotype was counted between two and nine times. The chain couples TRBV9 to TRBJ2-1, with TRBD2 as a possible D gene (6 bases). The CDR3 is 12 residues long. The germline CDR1 and CDR2 sequences are SGDLS and YYNGEE. V was shortened by 0 bases and J by 9 bases, with 7 bases between the two germline ends. In nucleotides, the CDR3 is TGTGCCAGCAGCGTAGCGGGACTTGAGCAGTTCTTC. Translated: CASSVAGLEQFF.

This clonotype was counted a few times. V gene TRBV12-3 or TRBV12-4 combines with J gene TRBJ2-6, with D hard to call. V was trimmed by 3 bases and J by 10 bases, leaving 7 bases between them. CDR3 size: 12 residues. The CDR3 DNA sequence: TGTGCCAGCAGTTTTGATGGAAACGTCCTGACTTTC. This codes for CASSFDGNVLTF.

This clonotype was found a few times. The chain employs TRBV20-1 and TRBJ2-2; 8 nucleotides match TRBD2. This CDR3 contains 16 residues. CDR1 and CDR2 (germline): DFQATT, SNEGSKA (reference sequence). The V segment lost 4 bases and the J segment 0 bases; nucleotides outside the gene matches: 7. CDR3 nucleotides: TGCAGTGCTAAACGCCCACTAGCGGCGAACACCGGGGAGCTGTTTTTT. Amino acids: CSAKRPLAANTGELFF.

The table lists this clonotype with a few counts. The chain carries TRBV11-2 and TRBJ2-3, with D tentatively TRBD1 or TRBD2 (5 bases each). V shed 1 base and J shed 3 bases, with 17 bases lying between them. The CDR3 has 17 amino acids. The germline V gene has CDR1 SGHAT and CDR2 FQNNGV. The CDR3 sequence is CASSLVTAGGPTDTQYF. The CDR3 coding sequence is TGTGCCAGCAGCTTAGTCACGGCTGGGGGACCTACAGATACGCAGTATTTT.

The V and J genes are TRBV7-8 and TRBJ2-7, with D possibly TRBD2 on 6 matching bases. From germline, CDR1 is SGHVS and CDR2 FQNEAQ. V was cut by 4 bases and J by 3 bases, with 16 bases left in between. This CDR3 is 15 amino acids long. The CDR3 sequence is CASSSPPPSVYEQYF. In DNA, the CDR3 is TGTGCCAGCAGCTCACCTCCGCCTAGCGTCTACGAGCAGTACTTC.

V and J are TRBV28 and TRBJ2-1; D might be TRBD2 (6 bases). V lost 4 bases to trimming and J lost 2 bases, with 12 bases between them. Germline loops: CDR1 MDHEN, CDR2 SYDVKM. The CDR3 totals 15 residues. The DNA of the CDR3 is TGTGCCAGCAGTTGGCCGGGAGTACCCTACAATGAGCAGTTCTTC. Protein: CASSWPGVPYNEQFF. The full variable domain, completed using reference TRBV28 and TRBJ2-1, is DVKVTQSSRYLVKRTGEKVFLECVQDMDHENMFWYRQDPGLGLRLIYFSYDVKMKEKGDIPEGYSVSREKKERFSLILESASTNQTSMYLCASSWPGVPYNEQFFGPGTRLTVL.

Points on this clonotype: This may come from a read error, since a much larger clone is one base off. V is TRBV5-1 and J is TRBJ2-1, with D tentatively TRBD1 (5 bases). Germline CDR1 SGHRS, CDR2 YFSETQ. Trimming left V 4 bases short and J 13 bases short, with 15 bases between. This CDR3 has 12 residues. In DNA form, the CDR3 reads TGCGCCAGCAGCCACCGACAGAGTGACCAGTTCTTC. Translating it yields CASSHRQSDQFF.

This sequence joins TRBV5-1 and TRBJ1-2; no reliable D call. There are 12 residues in the CDR3. V gave up 4 bases and J gave up 6 bases, with 10 bases separating them. Germline V CDR1 and CDR2: SGHRS, YFSETQ. CDR3 bases: TGCGCCAGCAGCCCAGTGGGAGATGGCTACACCTTC. Its protein is CASSPVGDGYTF.

This clonotype appeared many times. The chain is built from TRBV4-1 and TRBJ2-7; D is unclear. The CDR3 has 13 residues. CDR1 is MGHRA, CDR2 YSYEKL, per germline. Trimming removed 4 bases at V and 1 base at J, with 8 bases between. The chain's CDR3 is CASSRSQSYEQYF. CDR3 in DNA: TGCGCCAGCAGCCGATCACAGTCCTACGAGCAGTACTTC.

This chain links TRBV18 with TRBJ2-7, with 11 bases aligning to TRBD1. The CDR3 covers 15 residues. Losses at the gene ends were 3 bases for V and 7 bases for J; bases not matched to a gene: 8. The germline CDR1 and CDR2 sequences are KGHSH and LQKENI. The CDR3 coding sequence is TGTGCCAGCTCACCCAGGACAGGGGGCTCGGGGGAGCAGTACTTC. Residues: CASSPRTGGSGEQYF.

This chain links TRBV7-9 with TRBJ1-1, with TRBD1 matching over 11 bases. CDR1 and CDR2 (germline): SEHNR, FQNEAQ (reference sequence). The CDR3 runs to 15 residues. The J segment lost 8 bases and the V segment lost 5 bases, leaving 10 bases of the junction unmatched. The CDR3 sequence is CASSSQDRGPEEAFF. The CDR3 coding sequence is TGTGCCAGCAGCAGCCAGGACAGGGGGCCGGAGGAAGCTTTCTTT.

This clonotype was detected only a few times. This chain uses TRBV7-9 with TRBJ2-2, with 9 bases lining up with TRBD2. The CDR3 extends over 15 amino acids. V dropped 8 bases and J dropped 7; count of bases not matched to a gene: 11. From germline, CDR1 is SEHNR and CDR2 FQNEAQ (reference sequence). The CDR3 loop reads CASPAGTSLNGELFF. CDR3 nucleotides: TGTGCCAGCCCAGCCGGGACTAGCTTAAACGGGGAGCTGTTTTTT. The full variable domain, with the rest looked up from reference TRBV7-9 and TRBJ2-2, is DTGVSQNPRHKITKRGQNVTFRCDPISEHNRLYWYRQTLGQGPEFLTYFQNEAQLEKSRLLSDRFSAERPKGSFSTLEIQRTEQGDSAMYLCASPAGTSLNGELFFGEGSRLTVL.

V is TRBV5-1 and J is TRBJ2-7, with D maybe TRBD1 (7 bases). The V and J ends lost 4 bases and 2 bases respectively, with 10 bases between them. There are 13 residues in the CDR3. Germline CDR1 SGHRS, CDR2 YFSETQ. CDR3 nucleotide sequence: TGCGCCAGCAGCCGGGGGACAGCCTACGAGCAGTACTTC. This gives the protein CASSRGTAYEQYF.